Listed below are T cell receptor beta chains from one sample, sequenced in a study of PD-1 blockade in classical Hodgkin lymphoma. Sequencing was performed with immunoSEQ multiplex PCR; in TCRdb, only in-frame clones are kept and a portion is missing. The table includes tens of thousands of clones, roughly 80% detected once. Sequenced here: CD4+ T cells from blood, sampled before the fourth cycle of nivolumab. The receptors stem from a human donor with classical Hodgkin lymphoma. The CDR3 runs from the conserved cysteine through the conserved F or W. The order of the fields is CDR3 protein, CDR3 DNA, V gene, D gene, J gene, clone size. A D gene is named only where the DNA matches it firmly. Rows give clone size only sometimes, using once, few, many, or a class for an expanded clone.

CASSTLTGNTGELFF,TGTGCCAGCAGTACCCTGACAGGGAACACCGGGGAGCTGTTTTTT,TRBV2,-,TRBJ2-2,-
CASRPDSKNSPLHF,TGTGCCAGCAGGCCAGACTCTAAAAATTCACCCCTCCACTTT,TRBV7-9,-,TRBJ1-6,few
CATSSTDSNEQYF,TGTGCCACCAGCAGTACGGATTCCAACGAGCAGTACTTC,TRBV15,-,TRBJ2-7,-
CSVDSSGGAGEQFF,TGCAGCGTTGATTCTAGCGGGGGGGCAGGTGAGCAGTTCTTC,TRBV29-1,TRBD2,TRBJ2-1,-
CASSVVALNNEQFF,TGTGCCAGCAGCGTAGTAGCACTGAACAATGAGCAGTTCTTC,TRBV9,-,TRBJ2-1,-
CASSLDSPASQPQHF,TGCGCCAGCAGCTTGGATTCCCCGGCTAGTCAGCCCCAGCATTTT,TRBV5-1,-,TRBJ1-5,few
CASSARSTDTQYF,TGTGCCAGCAGCGCGAGAAGCACAGATACGCAGTATTTT,TRBV7-3,-,TRBJ2-3,-
CASSFLAGDPTGELFF,TGCGCCAGCAGCTTTCTAGCGGGGGACCCGACCGGGGAGCTGTTTTTT,TRBV5-1,TRBD2,TRBJ2-2,-
CASSDSGSGNTIYF,TGTGCCAGCAGCGACAGTGGCTCTGGAAACACCATATATTTT,TRBV6-6,-,TRBJ1-3,-
CASQGSGGAVTDTQYF,TGCGCCAGCCAGGGAAGCGGGGGGGCCGTAACAGATACGCAGTATTTT,TRBV5-1,TRBD2,TRBJ2-3,-
CASSLWLTGQTNYGYTF,TGTGCCAGCAGCTTATGGCTGACAGGCCAAACTAACTATGGCTACACCTTC,TRBV11-2,-,TRBJ1-2,-
CASSPGQGPHGYTF,TGTGCCAGCAGCCCCGGACAGGGCCCCCATGGCTACACCTTC,TRBV5-4,TRBD1,TRBJ1-2,few
CASRTPGQGYSPLHF,TGTGCCAGTAGAACCCCGGGACAGGGGTATTCACCCCTCCACTTT,TRBV19,TRBD1,TRBJ1-6,few
CASSTGESPNEKLFF,TGCGCCAGCAGTACAGGGGAGTCACCTAATGAAAAACTGTTTTTT,TRBV5-1,TRBD1,TRBJ1-4,-
CASSIPGQGAAKTQYF,TGTGCCAGTAGTATCCCCGGACAGGGGGCCGCGAAGACCCAGTACTTC,TRBV19,TRBD1,TRBJ2-5,once
CASNPDRGQAQYF,TGCGCCAGCAACCCGGACAGGGGGCAGGCCCAGTACTTC,TRBV5-1,TRBD1,TRBJ2-5,once
CASSLVAGTDSYEQYF,TGTGCCAGCAGTTTAGTCGCTGGGACAGATTCCTACGAGCAGTACTTC,TRBV27,TRBD1,TRBJ2-7,once
CASSFRVGGANVLTF,TGCGCCAGCAGCTTCAGGGTGGGAGGGGCCAACGTCCTGACTTTC,TRBV5-1,-,TRBJ2-6,-
CASSSLDRVKNIQYF,TGTGCCAGCAGTTCGTTGGACAGGGTCAAAAACATTCAGTACTTC,TRBV28,TRBD1,TRBJ2-4,-
CASSLEETQYF,TGCGCCAGCAGCTTGGAGGAGACCCAGTACTTC,TRBV5-1,-,TRBJ2-5,-
CASSLAPGVGEKLFF,TGCGCCAGCAGCTTGGCACCAGGGGTGGGTGAAAAACTGTTTTTT,TRBV5-1,-,TRBJ1-4,-
CARGGVNEQFF,TGTGCTAGGGGGGGGGTGAATGAGCAGTTCTTC,TRBV12-5,TRBD2,TRBJ2-1,-
CASSPYRPDSYEQYF,TGCGCCAGCAGCCCCTACCGACCCGACTCCTACGAGCAGTACTTC,TRBV5-1,-,TRBJ2-7,-
CASSLSWLSPPFF,TGCGCCAGCAGCTTGTCCTGGCTCTCTCCGCCGTTCTTC,TRBV5-1,-,TRBJ2-1,-
CASSEAGGRSNIQYF,TGTGCCAGCAGTGAAGCGGGGGGACGGTCAAACATTCAGTACTTC,TRBV6-1,-,TRBJ2-4,-
CASSLSGDPSYEQYF,TGCGCCAGCAGCTTGAGCGGGGACCCTTCCTACGAGCAGTACTTC,TRBV5-1,TRBD2,TRBJ2-7,-
CASSLGQHEQYF,TGTGCCAGCAGCTTAGGCCAGCACGAGCAGTACTTC,TRBV7-8,-,TRBJ2-7,once
CASSLALTPYEQYF,TGCGCCAGCAGCTTGGCCTTGACCCCCTACGAGCAGTACTTC,TRBV5-1,-,TRBJ2-7,-
CASSLGGDRETQYF,TGTGCCAGCAGCTTAGGTGGGGACCGAGAGACCCAGTACTTC,TRBV7-2,-,TRBJ2-5,-
CASSEREQGKTEAFF,TGCGCCAGCAGCGAAAGGGAACAGGGGAAAACTGAAGCTTTCTTT,TRBV4-1,TRBD1,TRBJ1-1,-
CASSLGPHGVTEAFF,TGTGCCAGCAGCTTGGGGCCCCATGGGGTCACTGAAGCTTTCTTT,TRBV5-6,-,TRBJ1-1,-
CASSQELLSGRSYNEQFF,TGTGCCAGCAGCCAGGAACTACTCTCGGGACGCTCCTACAATGAGCAGTTCTTC,TRBV4-2,-,TRBJ2-1,-
CASSLGAGETQYF,TGCGCCAGCAGCTTGGGAGCGGGGGAGACCCAGTACTTC,TRBV5-1,TRBD2,TRBJ2-5,-
CASSEIQGINEQFF,TGCGCCAGCAGCGAAATACAGGGGATCAATGAGCAGTTCTTC,TRBV5-1,TRBD1,TRBJ2-1,-
CASSFDPPPYTF,TGTGCCAGCAGTTTTGACCCACCGCCTTACACCTTC,TRBV27,-,TRBJ1-2,few
CASNPHGQGKENIQYF,TGTGCCAGTAACCCCCATGGACAGGGGAAAGAAAACATTCAGTACTTC,TRBV19,TRBD1,TRBJ2-4,-
CASSMTSPQETQYF,TGCGCCAGCAGTATGACTAGCCCTCAAGAGACCCAGTACTTC,TRBV5-1,TRBD2,TRBJ2-5,once
CASSWRTRRDNSPLHF,TGTGCCAGCAGCTGGCGAACCCGACGGGACAATTCACCCCTCCACTTT,TRBV7-2,-,TRBJ1-6,-
CASSVDGGARYNEQFF,TGTGCCAGCAGTGTAGACGGGGGGGCGCGCTACAATGAGCAGTTCTTC,TRBV6-1,TRBD2,TRBJ2-1,-
CASSLDGSRAFGGYTF,TGCGCCAGCAGCTTGGATGGGTCTCGGGCGTTCGGTGGCTACACCTTC,TRBV5-1,-,TRBJ1-2,few
CASSLEGFEAFF,TGCGCCAGCAGCTTGGAGGGGTTCGAAGCTTTCTTT,TRBV5-1,-,TRBJ1-1,-
CASSYRTVYTF,TGTGCCAGCAGTTACAGGACTGTCTACACCTTC,TRBV6-5,-,TRBJ1-2,-
CASSYQRNRRYGYTF,TGTGCCAGCAGCTATCAACGTAACAGACGGTATGGCTACACCTTC,TRBV5-6,-,TRBJ1-2,-
CASSSFYEQYF,TGTGCCAGCAGTTCTTTCTACGAGCAGTACTTC,TRBV6-5,-,TRBJ2-7,-
CASSSLAGVSYEQYF,TGTGCCAGTAGTTCACTAGCGGGGGTCTCCTACGAGCAGTACTTC,TRBV19,TRBD2,TRBJ2-7,-
CASSSGAYNEQFF,TGTGCCAGCTCAAGCGGGGCCTACAATGAGCAGTTCTTC,TRBV11-3,TRBD2,TRBJ2-1,-
CASWLAGGTDTQYF,TGCGCCAGCTGGCTAGCGGGGGGCACAGATACGCAGTATTTT,TRBV10-2,TRBD2,TRBJ2-3,-